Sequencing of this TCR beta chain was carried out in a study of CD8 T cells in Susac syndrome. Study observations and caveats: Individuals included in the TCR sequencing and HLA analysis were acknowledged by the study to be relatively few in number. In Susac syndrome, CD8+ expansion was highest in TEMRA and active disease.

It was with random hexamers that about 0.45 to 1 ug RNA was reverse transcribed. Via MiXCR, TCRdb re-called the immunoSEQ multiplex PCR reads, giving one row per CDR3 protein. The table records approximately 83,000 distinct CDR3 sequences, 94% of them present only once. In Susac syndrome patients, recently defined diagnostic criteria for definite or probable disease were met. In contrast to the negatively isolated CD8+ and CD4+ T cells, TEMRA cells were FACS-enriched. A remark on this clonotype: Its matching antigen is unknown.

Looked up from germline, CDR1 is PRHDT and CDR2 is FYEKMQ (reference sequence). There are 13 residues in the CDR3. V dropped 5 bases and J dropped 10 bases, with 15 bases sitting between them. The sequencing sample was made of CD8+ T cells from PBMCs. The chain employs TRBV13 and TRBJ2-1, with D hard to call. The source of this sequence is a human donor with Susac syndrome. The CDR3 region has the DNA TGTGCCAGCAGCCAACCGAATGGGGAAGAGCAGTTCTTC. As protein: CASSQPNGEEQFF.